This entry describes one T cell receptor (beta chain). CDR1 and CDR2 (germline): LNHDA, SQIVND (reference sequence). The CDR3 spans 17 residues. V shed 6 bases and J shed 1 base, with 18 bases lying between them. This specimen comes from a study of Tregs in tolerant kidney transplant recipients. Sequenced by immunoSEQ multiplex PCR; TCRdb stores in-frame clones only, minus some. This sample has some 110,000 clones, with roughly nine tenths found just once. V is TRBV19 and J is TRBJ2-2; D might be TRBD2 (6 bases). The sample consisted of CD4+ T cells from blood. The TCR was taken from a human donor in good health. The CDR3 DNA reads TGTGCCAGTAGGCCTATTAGGCGGGGCCTGAACACCGGGGAGCTGTTTTTT. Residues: CASRPIRRGLNTGELFF. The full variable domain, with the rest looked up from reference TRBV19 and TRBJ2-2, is DGGITQSPKYLFRKEGQNVTLSCEQNLNHDAMYWYRQDPGQGLRLIYYSQIVNDFQKGDIAEGYSVSREKKESFPLTVTSAQKNPTAFYLCASRPIRRGLNTGELFFGEGSRLTVL.